This TCR beta chain was found in a study of blood T cell repertoires in COVID-19. Study summary: Donors in the United States, Italy and Spain gave samples during acute or convalescent COVID-19.

Using immunoSEQ multiplex PCR, the repertoire was profiled, and TCRdb retains in-frame clones only, with some absent. Among roughly 100,000 clones listed, 75% to 90% were seen once. Germline CDR1 is DFQATT and CDR2 is SNEGSKA (reference sequence). V was clipped by 3 bases and J by 0 bases, with 12 bases between them. The CDR3 consists of 15 residues. The sequence came from an elderly man with acute or convalescent COVID-19. Sequencing was done on a sample of peripheral blood. This chain links TRBV20-1 with TRBJ1-3, with D hard to call. The CDR3 DNA reads TGCAGTGCTAGTGAAACCGGGAACTCTGGAAACACCATATATTTT. It yields the protein CSASETGNSGNTIYF.